One and the same sample provided the 32 T cell receptor beta chains below, sequenced in a study of OX40 agonist ivuxolimab in advanced cancers. Assay used: immunoSEQ multiplex PCR; TCRdb lists only in-frame clones, some missing. This sample has tens of thousands of clones, with 75% to 90% found just once. This specimen consisted of CD4+ or CD8+ T cells sorted from blood, obtained in a trial of the OX40 agonist ivuxolimab. The receptors derive from an adult with an advanced solid tumor such as melanoma, head and neck, liver or kidney cancer.

The V and J genes are TRBV11-2 and TRBJ2-2; D is undetermined. The V end lost 5 bases, the J end lost 1 base, and 11 bases lay between the germline ends. This CDR3 has 15 amino acids. Germline V gene sequence: CDR1 SGHAT, CDR2 FQNNGV. The CDR3 protein is CASSDRNWNTGELFF. For the CDR3, the DNA is TGTGCCAGCAGCGATCGTAACTGGAACACCGGGGAGCTGTTTTTT.

This clone has only a few counts. This sequence joins TRBV19 and TRBJ2-6, with D unclear. The V gene lost 6 bases and the J gene lost 0 bases, with 15 bases spanning the gap. The CDR3 extends over 17 amino acids. CDR1 and CDR2 from the germline V gene are LNHDA and SQIVND (reference sequence). As DNA, the CDR3 is TGTGCCAGTAGGTTCGGCGGTTTTTACTCTGGGGCCAACGTCCTGACTTTC. It yields the protein CASRFGGFYSGANVLTF.

The CDR3: CASSDRGMNTEAFF. The CDR3 DNA follows: TGTGCCAGCAGTGACAGGGGGATGAACACTGAAGCTTTCTTT. This sequence joins TRBV6-4 and TRBJ1-1; possible D gene TRBD1, 6 bases. Deletions cut 2 bases from V and 0 bases from J, with 7 bases between. Germline V lookup: CDR1 MRHNA, CDR2 SNTAGT. This CDR3 has 14 amino acids.

For the CDR3, the DNA is TGTGCCAGCAGCCCGCAGGGACTAGCGGGAACAGATACGCAGTATTTT. This translates into CASSPQGLAGTDTQYF. The gene calls are TRBV7-2 and TRBJ2-3; 13 bases are shared with TRBD2. This CDR3 region has 16 residues. V was clipped by 5 bases and J by 3 bases; unmatched bases: 5. CDR1 SGHTA and CDR2 FQGNSA come from the germline V gene.

This clone turned up a few times. The rearrangement uses TRBV6-4 and TRBJ1-3; D gene unclear. Germline loops: CDR1 MRHNA, CDR2 SNTAGT. The CDR3 extends over 19 amino acids. Trimming shortened V by 8 bases and J by 0 bases, and 26 bases separated the two germline ends. CDR3 sequence reads: CASCQSRDGKYFSGNTIYF. The DNA for the CDR3 is TGTGCCAGCTGTCAATCGCGAGACGGTAAGTATTTCTCTGGAAACACCATATATTTT.

By share, this clone counts as medium-sized. The genes are TRBV2 and TRBJ1-5; D not resolved. CDR3 length: 15 amino acids. CDR1 and CDR2 from the germline V gene are SNHLY and FYNNEI. Trimming took 7 bases from V and 4 from J, leaving 17 bases between them. Written as DNA, the CDR3 is TGTGCCAGCACATCTTCCTCGGGCCCAAATCAGCCCCAGCATTTT. Protein sequence: CASTSSSGPNQPQHF.

The J gene is TRBJ2-3, the V gene TRBV5-1; 7 bases map to TRBD2. Germline loops: CDR1 SGHRS, CDR2 YFSETQ. The CDR3 runs 21 residues. V shed 3 bases, J shed 5 bases, and the junction held 27 bases outside the gene matches. The CDR3 DNA reads as TGCGCCAGCAGCTCGGCGATTTCGGGGGGTCTAGCCCTTAAGACTCGAGATACGCAGTATTTT. This translates into CASSSAISGGLALKTRDTQYF. The full variable domain, with the rest looked up from reference TRBV5-1 and TRBJ2-3, is KAGVTQTPRYLIKTRGQQVTLSCSPISGHRSVSWYQQTPGQGLQFLFEYFSETQRNKGNFPGRFSGRQFSNSRSEMNVSTLELGDSALYLCASSSAISGGLALKTRDTQYFGPGTRLTVL.

The chain has TRBV11-2 and TRBJ1-1, with TRBD1 identical over 9 bases. Germline loops: CDR1 SGHAT, CDR2 FQNNGV. Trimming cost V 1 base and J 10 bases; bases outside gene matches: 7. The CDR3 covers 14 residues. For the CDR3, the DNA is TGTGCCAGCAGCTTAGCCGGACAGGGGAGGGGAGCTTTCTTT. Protein: CASSLAGQGRGAFF.

The chain recombines TRBV7-4 with TRBJ1-1; a possible D gene is TRBD1 (6 bases). The CDR3 extends over 16 amino acids. Trimming removed 1 base at V and 1 base at J, with 13 bases between. Germline V gives CDR1 SGHVT, CDR2 SQSDAQ. CDR3 nucleotides: TGTGCCAGCAGCTTAGTAGCTACAGGGTGGAACACTGAAGCTTTCTTT. Its translation is CASSLVATGWNTEAFF.

The chain joins TRBV4-1 to TRBJ1-1; the D is unclear. CDR1 and CDR2 (germline): MGHRA, YSYEKL. The CDR3 covers 16 residues. Trimming removed 3 bases at V and 4 bases at J, with 18 bases between. CDR3 residues: CASSQFTGPRSTEAFF. The CDR3 nucleotides read TGCGCCAGCAGCCAGTTCACGGGCCCAAGGAGCACTGAAGCTTTCTTT.

The rearrangement links TRBV30 to TRBJ2-7; tentatively, D is TRBD2 (6 bases). V was cut by 3 bases and J by 6 bases, with 12 bases left in between. The germline CDR1 and CDR2 sequences are GTSNPN and SVGIG (reference sequence). This CDR3 region has 12 residues. CDR3: CAWRDGGFEQYF. CDR3 sequence (DNA): TGTGCCTGGAGGGATGGGGGGTTCGAGCAGTACTTC.

J is TRBJ1-1 and V is TRBV5-1, with 7 bases fitting TRBD1. CDR3 length: 15 amino acids. Germline V gives CDR1 SGHRS, CDR2 YFSETQ. J lost 1 base, V lost 0 bases, and 3 bases had no gene match. Here the CDR3 reads CASSLGAGGNTEAFF. In DNA form, the CDR3 reads TGCGCCAGCAGCTTGGGGGCAGGGGGGAACACTGAAGCTTTCTTT.

This chain links TRBV11-2 with TRBJ2-5, with D hard to call. Germline assignment: CDR1 SGHAT and CDR2 FQNNGV. The CDR3 length is 13 residues. The germline V and J ends were trimmed by 0 bases and 1 base, with 3 bases remaining between them. CDR3 sequence reads: CASSLDSQETQYF. CDR3 bases: TGTGCCAGCAGCTTAGATAGCCAAGAGACCCAGTACTTC.

In DNA form, the CDR3 reads TGTGCCAGCAGCTTCGCGTTTATAGGACAGGGTTCCGAGCAGTACTTC. The encoded protein is CASSFAFIGQGSEQYF. The rearrangement joins TRBV7-8 to TRBJ2-5; 8 bases fit TRBD1. The DNA end is more similar to TRBJ2-7, so the J call may be wrong. Germline lookup yields CDR1 SGHVS and CDR2 FQNEAQ. CDR3 size: 16 residues.

This chain connects TRBV19 to TRBJ1-1, with D possibly TRBD1 on 5 matching bases. The germline V and J ends were trimmed by 5 bases and 5 bases, with 18 bases remaining between them. The CDR3 contains 15 residues. Per the germline V gene, CDR1 is LNHDA and CDR2 is SQIVND (reference sequence). In nucleotides, the CDR3 is TGTGCCAGTAGTGCCCTGGGGGTTGTGGAAACTGAAGCTTTCTTT. Translation: CASSALGVVETEAFF.

This clone was detected only a few times. The chain combines TRBV2 with TRBJ1-4; 7 bases match TRBD1. Germline V gene sequence: CDR1 SNHLY, CDR2 FYNNEI. The ends lost 7 bases at V and 4 bases at J; junction bases unmatched: 9. The CDR3 totals 15 residues. In nucleotides, the CDR3 is TGTGCCAGCACCACAAAGGGGACAGTTAATGAAAAACTGTTTTTT. Translation gives CASTTKGTVNEKLFF. Based on the CDR3 plus reference TRBV2 and TRBJ1-4, the full variable domain is EPEVTQTPSHQVTQMGQEVILRCVPISNHLYFYWYRQILGQKVEFLVSFYNNEISEKSEIFDDQFSVERPDGSNFTLKIRSTKLEDSAMYFCASTTKGTVNEKLFFGSGTQLSVL.

The chain joins TRBV12-5 to TRBJ2-7; 9 positions match TRBD1. CDR1 and CDR2 (germline): LGHNT, FRNRAP. Germline trimming cut 4 bases from V and 3 bases from J; bases unmatched to any gene: 13. This CDR3 has 17 amino acids. Here the CDR3 DNA reads TGTGCTAGTGGTTCTGAACCCGGGACAGGGTATTTCTACGAGCAGTACTTC. Translating it yields CASGSEPGTGYFYEQYF.

The chain carries TRBV19 and TRBJ1-5, with 8 bases matching TRBD1. The V and J ends lost 7 bases and 8 bases, in that order; junction bases with no gene match: 10. The CDR3 covers 14 residues. CDR1 is LNHDA, CDR2 SQIVND, per germline (reference sequence). For the CDR3, the DNA is TGTGCCAGTACCCTGACAGGGGCTGTAAAGCCCCAGCATTTT. Amino acids: CASTLTGAVKPQHF.

The gene calls are TRBV5-1 and TRBJ2-5; D may be TRBD2 (6 bases). The CDR3 sequence is 13 residues long. Germline V gene sequence: CDR1 SGHRS, CDR2 YFSETQ. Trimming removed 7 bases at V and 1 base at J, with 11 bases between. CDR3 region: CASLGTAQETQYF. In DNA form, the CDR3 reads TGCGCCAGCTTGGGGACTGCCCAAGAGACCCAGTACTTC. Full variable domain (outside the CDR3, taken from reference TRBV5-1 and TRBJ2-5): KAGVTQTPRYLIKTRGQQVTLSCSPISGHRSVSWYQQTPGQGLQFLFEYFSETQRNKGNFPGRFSGRQFSNSRSEMNVSTLELGDSALYLCASLGTAQETQYFGPGTRLLVL.

The chain uses TRBV4-3 and TRBJ2-7; 8 bases fit TRBD2. The CDR3 runs 16 residues. V gave up 1 base and J gave up 7 bases; unmatched junction bases: 12. CDR1 is LGHNA and CDR2 is YSLEER in the germline V gene. CDR3 amino acids: CASSQAVAAGVREQYF. The CDR3, as DNA: TGCGCCAGCAGCCAAGCAGTAGCAGCGGGAGTGAGGGAGCAGTACTTC.

The chain couples TRBV5-6 to TRBJ1-2; D call uncertain. The CDR3 extends over 14 amino acids. Germline CDR1 and CDR2: SGHDT and YYEEEE. Trimming left V 4 bases short and J 4 bases short, with 14 bases between. CDR3 sequence reads: CASSRTGRLYGYTF. CDR3 in DNA: TGTGCCAGCAGCCGTACCGGCCGCCTCTATGGCTACACCTTC. The whole variable domain, remainder taken from reference TRBV5-6 and TRBJ1-2, is DAGVTQSPTHLIKTRGQQVTLRCSPKSGHDTVSWYQQALGQGPQFIFQYYEEEERQRGNFPDRFSGHQFPNYSSELNVNALLLGDSALYLCASSRTGRLYGYTFGSGTRLTVV.

This chain uses TRBV7-9 with TRBJ2-7; 9 bases line up with TRBD2. V shed 5 bases and J 4 bases; nucleotides not matched to a gene: 3. Germline V CDR1 and CDR2: SEHNR, FQNEAQ (reference sequence). CDR3 length: 13 residues. CDR3 in DNA: TGTGCCAGCAGCGGGACTAGCACGTACGAGCAGTACTTC. It encodes CASSGTSTYEQYF.

The sample holds one count of this clone. The chain recombines TRBV19 with TRBJ1-4, with D uncertain. Germline loops: CDR1 LNHDA, CDR2 SQIVND (reference sequence). CDR3 size: 14 residues. Trimming shortened V by 7 bases and J by 8 bases, and 17 bases separated the two germline ends. CDR3 loop: CASKGNRDGEKLFF. The CDR3 DNA sequence: TGTGCCAGTAAAGGAAACCGCGATGGGGAAAAACTGTTTTTT.

The gene calls are TRBV2 and TRBJ1-5; the D gene is possibly TRBD1 (5 bases). CDR1 and CDR2 (germline): SNHLY, FYNNEI. V lost 3 bases and J 3 bases, leaving 18 bases between the germline ends. This CDR3 has 17 amino acids. The CDR3 DNA follows: TGTGCCAGCAGTGACCCCGGGACCGGCAGACCCAATCAGCCCCAGCATTTT. Translated: CASSDPGTGRPNQPQHF.

The J gene is TRBJ2-4, the V gene TRBV30; 9 bases map to TRBD1. The V gene's germline CDR1 is GTSNPN and CDR2 SVGIG (reference sequence). The CDR3 contains 12 residues. Unmatched junction bases numbered 8, after V lost 2 bases and J lost 15 bases. CDR3 region: CAWSPEGQGTYF. The CDR3 nucleotides read TGTGCCTGGAGTCCCGAGGGACAGGGAACGTACTTC.

The rearrangement uses TRBV7-2 and TRBJ1-1; D not resolved. CDR1 is SGHTA, CDR2 FQGNSA, per germline. The germline V and J ends were trimmed by 3 bases and 7 bases, with 0 bases remaining between them. This CDR3 region has 9 residues. The CDR3 nucleotides read TGTGCCAGCAGCTTTGAAGCTTTCTTT. Translation gives CASSFEAFF.

The rearrangement joins TRBV19 to TRBJ1-2, with a possible D match to TRBD1 (5 bases). Trimming left V 1 base short and J 1 base short, with 13 bases between. This CDR3 is built from 16 residues. Per germline, CDR1 LNHDA and CDR2 SQIVND (reference sequence). The CDR3 loop reads CASSIAVGPNNYGYTF. CDR3 in DNA: TGTGCCAGTAGTATAGCTGTGGGACCGAATAACTATGGCTACACCTTC.

The chain recombines TRBV10-3 with TRBJ2-7; 8 positions agree with TRBD2. CDR1 and CDR2 from the germline V gene are ENHRY and SYGVKD. Trimming took 6 bases from V and 3 from J; bases not matched to a gene: 4. CDR3 length equals 13 residues. CDR3 sequence reads: CAIRLAEIYEQYF. The CDR3 nucleotides are TGTGCCATCAGACTAGCGGAAATCTACGAGCAGTACTTC.

This chain uses TRBV5-6 with TRBJ2-7, with D possibly TRBD2 on 6 matching bases. Trimming took 0 bases from V and 5 from J, leaving 15 bases between them. The CDR3 is 15 residues long. Germline-derived CDR1 and CDR2 are SGHDT and YYEEEE. Here the CDR3 DNA reads TGTGCCAGCAGCTTGGCCCCAGGATCGGGAGACGAGCAGTACTTC. The encoded protein is CASSLAPGSGDEQYF.

The V call is TRBV30, the J call TRBJ2-2; D is undetermined. Germline CDR1 is GTSNPN and CDR2 is SVGIG (reference sequence). The CDR3 extends over 14 amino acids. Trimming shortened V by 0 bases and J by 4 bases, and 9 bases separated the two germline ends. CDR3 in amino acids: CAWSVHPATGELFF. CDR3 nucleotides: TGTGCCTGGAGTGTACACCCCGCCACCGGGGAGCTGTTTTTT.

This chain joins TRBV5-1 and TRBJ2-5; no firm D call. This CDR3 comprises 11 residues. CDR1 and CDR2 from the germline V gene are SGHRS and YFSETQ. V dropped 2 bases and J dropped 3 bases, with 2 bases sitting between them. The CDR3 protein is CASSFEETQYF. CDR3 coding DNA: TGCGCCAGCAGCTTTGAAGAGACCCAGTACTTC.

This chain connects TRBV6-5 to TRBJ1-6; 9 bases map to TRBD1. CDR3 length equals 15 residues. Unmatched junction bases numbered 7, after V lost 4 bases and J lost 9 bases. Germline CDR1 MNHEY, CDR2 SVGAGI. Here the CDR3 DNA reads TGTGCCAGCAGTTCCCAGACAGGGGGTATTTCACCCCTCCACTTT. Its translation: CASSSQTGGISPLHF.